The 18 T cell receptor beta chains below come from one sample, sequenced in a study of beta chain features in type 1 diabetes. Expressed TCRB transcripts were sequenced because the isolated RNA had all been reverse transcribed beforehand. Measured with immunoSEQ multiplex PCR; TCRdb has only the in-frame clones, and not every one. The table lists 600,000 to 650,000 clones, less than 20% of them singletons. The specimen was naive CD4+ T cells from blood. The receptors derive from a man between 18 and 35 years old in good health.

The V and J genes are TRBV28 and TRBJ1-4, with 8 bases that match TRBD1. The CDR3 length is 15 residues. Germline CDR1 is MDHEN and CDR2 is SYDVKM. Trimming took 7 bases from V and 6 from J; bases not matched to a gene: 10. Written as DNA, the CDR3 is TGTGCCAGCACTCTCCCAGGGGGCGCTTATGAAAAACTGTTTTTT. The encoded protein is CASTLPGGAYEKLFF.

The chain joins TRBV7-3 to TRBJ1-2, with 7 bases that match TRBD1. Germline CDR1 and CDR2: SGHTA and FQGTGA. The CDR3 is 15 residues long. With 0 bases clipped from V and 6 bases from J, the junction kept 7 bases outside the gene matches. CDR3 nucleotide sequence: TGTGCCAGCAGCTTAACGTCGCAGGGGGTCGATGGCTACACCTTC. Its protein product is CASSLTSQGVDGYTF. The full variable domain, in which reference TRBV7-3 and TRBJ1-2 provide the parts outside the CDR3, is GAGVSQTPSNKVTEKGKYVELRCDPISGHTALYWYRQSLGQGPEFLIYFQGTGAADDSGLPNDRFFAVRPEGSVSTLKIQRTERGDSAVYLCASSLTSQGVDGYTFGSGTRLTVV.

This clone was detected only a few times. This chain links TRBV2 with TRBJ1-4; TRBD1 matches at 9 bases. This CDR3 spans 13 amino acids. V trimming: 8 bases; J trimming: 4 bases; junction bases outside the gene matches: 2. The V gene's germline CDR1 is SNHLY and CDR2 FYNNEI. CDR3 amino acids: CASRDRDNEKLFF. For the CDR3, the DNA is TGTGCCAGCCGGGACAGGGATAATGAAAAACTGTTTTTT.

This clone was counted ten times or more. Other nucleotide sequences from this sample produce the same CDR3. CDR3: CASSPRTGNTEAFF. CDR3 in DNA: TGTGCCAGCTCACCCCGGACAGGGAACACTGAAGCTTTCTTT. V usage is TRBV18 and J usage is TRBJ1-1; 7 bases line up with TRBD1. CDR1 and CDR2 (germline): KGHSH, LQKENI. The CDR3 has 14 residues. The V segment lost 3 bases and the J segment 1 base; nucleotides outside the gene matches: 2.

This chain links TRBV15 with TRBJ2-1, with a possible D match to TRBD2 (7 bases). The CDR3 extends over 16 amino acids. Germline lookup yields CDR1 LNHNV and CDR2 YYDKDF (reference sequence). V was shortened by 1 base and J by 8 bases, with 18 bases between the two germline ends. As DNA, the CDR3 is TGTGCCACCAGCAGAGGGGACAACACCCGGGGGGATGAGCAGTTCTTC. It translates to CATSRGDNTRGDEQFF.

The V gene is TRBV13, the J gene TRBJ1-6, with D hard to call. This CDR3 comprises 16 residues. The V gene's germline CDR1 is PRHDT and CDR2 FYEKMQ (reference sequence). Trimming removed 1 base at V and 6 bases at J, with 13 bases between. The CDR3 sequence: CASSLVRQLGNSPLHF. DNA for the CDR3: TGTGCCAGCAGCTTAGTAAGGCAATTGGGTAATTCACCCCTCCACTTT.

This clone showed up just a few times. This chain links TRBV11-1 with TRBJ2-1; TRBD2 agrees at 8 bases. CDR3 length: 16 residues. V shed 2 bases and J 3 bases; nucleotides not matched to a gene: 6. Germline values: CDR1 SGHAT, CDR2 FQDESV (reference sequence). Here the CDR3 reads CASSLFRGRNYNEQFF. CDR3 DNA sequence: TGTGCCAGCAGCTTATTTCGCGGGAGGAACTACAATGAGCAGTTCTTC. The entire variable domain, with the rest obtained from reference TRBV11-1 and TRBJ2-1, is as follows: EAEVAQSPRYKITEKSQAVAFWCDPISGHATLYWYRQILGQGPELLVQFQDESVVDDSQLPKDRFSAERLKGVDSTLKIQPAELGDSAMYLCASSLFRGRNYNEQFFGPGTRLTVL.

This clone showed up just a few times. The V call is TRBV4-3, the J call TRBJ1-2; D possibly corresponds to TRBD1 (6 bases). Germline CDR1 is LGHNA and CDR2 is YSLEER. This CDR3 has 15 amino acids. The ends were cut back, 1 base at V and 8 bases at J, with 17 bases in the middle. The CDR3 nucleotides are TGCGCCAGCAGCCAAGGCCCAGGGACAACTGGAGGCTACACCTTC. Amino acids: CASSQGPGTTGGYTF.

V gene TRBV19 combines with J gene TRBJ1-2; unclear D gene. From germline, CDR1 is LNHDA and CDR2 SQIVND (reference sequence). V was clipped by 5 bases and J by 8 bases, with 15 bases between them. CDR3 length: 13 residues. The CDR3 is CASSDRVPYGYTF. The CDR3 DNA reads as TGTGCCAGTAGTGACCGGGTTCCCTACGGCTACACCTTC.

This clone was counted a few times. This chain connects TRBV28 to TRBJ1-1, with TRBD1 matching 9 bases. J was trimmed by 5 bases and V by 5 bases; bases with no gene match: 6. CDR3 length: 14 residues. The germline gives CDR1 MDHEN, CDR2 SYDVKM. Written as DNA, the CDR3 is TGTGCCAGCAGTCCCGGGACAGGGCATACTGAAGCTTTCTTT. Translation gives CASSPGTGHTEAFF.

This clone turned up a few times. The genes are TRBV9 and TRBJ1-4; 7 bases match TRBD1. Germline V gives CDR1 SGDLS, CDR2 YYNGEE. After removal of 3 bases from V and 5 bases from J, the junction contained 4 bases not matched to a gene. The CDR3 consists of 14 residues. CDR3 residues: CASSGGTDNEKLFF. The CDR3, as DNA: TGTGCCAGCAGCGGGGGGACAGACAATGAAAAACTGTTTTTT.

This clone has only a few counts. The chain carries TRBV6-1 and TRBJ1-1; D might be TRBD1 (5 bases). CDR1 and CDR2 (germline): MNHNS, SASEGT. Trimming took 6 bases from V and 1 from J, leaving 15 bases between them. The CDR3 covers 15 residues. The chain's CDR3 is CASRVGGTANTEAFF. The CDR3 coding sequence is TGTGCCAGCAGAGTTGGGGGAACAGCGAACACTGAAGCTTTCTTT.

The CDR3 DNA reads TGTGCCAGCAGGAGACAGGGGGCGCGTAGTCAGCCCCAGCATTTT. This sequence encodes CASRRQGARSQPQHF. The rearrangement uses TRBV28 and TRBJ1-5; 10 bases fit TRBD1. This CDR3 has 15 residues. Looked up from germline, CDR1 is MDHEN and CDR2 is SYDVKM. The V gene end was trimmed by 6 bases and the J gene end by 6 bases; junction bases not matched to a gene: 8.

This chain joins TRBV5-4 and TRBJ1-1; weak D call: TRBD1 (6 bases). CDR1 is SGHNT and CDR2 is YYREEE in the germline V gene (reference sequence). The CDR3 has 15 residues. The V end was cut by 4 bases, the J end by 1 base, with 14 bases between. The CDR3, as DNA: TGTGCCAGCAGCCTCCTTTTACAGGGGAACACTGAAGCTTTCTTT. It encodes CASSLLLQGNTEAFF.

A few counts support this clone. CDR3 in amino acids: CSVLDTLNTGELFF. The DNA for the CDR3 is TGCAGCGTGCTGGACACCCTTAACACCGGGGAGCTGTTTTTT. The chain is built from TRBV29-1 and TRBJ2-2; D is possibly TRBD1 (5 bases). CDR3 size: 14 residues. Per the germline V gene, CDR1 is SQVTM and CDR2 is ANQGSEA. Trimming removed 6 bases at V and 2 bases at J, with 13 bases between.

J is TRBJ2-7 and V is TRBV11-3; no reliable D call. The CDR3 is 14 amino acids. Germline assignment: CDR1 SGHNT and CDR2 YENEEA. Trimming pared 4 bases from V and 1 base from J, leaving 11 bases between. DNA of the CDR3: TGTGCCAGCAGCTCCGCCTATAATTCCTACGAGCAGTACTTC. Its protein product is CASSSAYNSYEQYF.

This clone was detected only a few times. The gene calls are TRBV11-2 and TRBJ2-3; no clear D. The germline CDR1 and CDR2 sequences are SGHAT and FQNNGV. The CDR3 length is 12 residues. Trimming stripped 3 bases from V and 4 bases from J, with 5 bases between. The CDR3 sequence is CASSFWADTQYF. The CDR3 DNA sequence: TGTGCCAGCAGCTTTTGGGCAGATACGCAGTATTTT.

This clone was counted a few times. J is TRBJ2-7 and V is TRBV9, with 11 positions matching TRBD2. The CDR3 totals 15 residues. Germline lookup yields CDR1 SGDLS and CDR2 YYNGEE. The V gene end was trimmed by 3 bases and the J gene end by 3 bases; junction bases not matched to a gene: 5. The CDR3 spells CASSGGLAESYEQYF. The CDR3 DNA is TGTGCCAGCAGCGGGGGACTAGCGGAGAGCTACGAGCAGTACTTC.